The next 25 T cell receptor beta chains were all read from a single sample in a study of cytomegalovirus exposure and HLA in healthy donors. The PCR was carried out with 60 Vbeta primers and 13 Jbeta primers. The repertoire was sequenced with immunoSEQ multiplex PCR; TCRdb's copy has only in-frame clones and lacks some. The sample lists approximately 120,000 clones, roughly 81% occurring once. Sequencing was done on a sample of PBMCs. These receptors were collected from a woman aged 25 to 45 in good health and CMV-seronegative.

The table lists this clone with a count of one. The genes are TRBV13 and TRBJ2-1, with D perhaps matching TRBD2 (6 bases). The CDR3 has 17 residues. V lost 4 bases, J lost 4 bases, and 20 bases lay in between. The germline CDR1 and CDR2 sequences are PRHDT and FYEKMQ (reference sequence). In DNA form, the CDR3 reads TGTGCCAGCAGCTCAAAGGTCTTCGCTAGCGCTTACAATGAGCAGTTCTTC. The encoded protein is CASSSKVFASAYNEQFF.

This clone showed up just a few times. The V call is TRBV7-2, the J call TRBJ2-5, with 12 positions matching TRBD2. The V gene end was trimmed by 6 bases and the J gene end by 3 bases; junction bases not matched to a gene: 8. The germline CDR1 and CDR2 sequences are SGHTA and FQGNSA. The length of the CDR3 is 16 residues. DNA of the CDR3: TGTGCCAGCAGATATAAGACTAGCGGGAGTAAAGAGACCCAGTACTTC. It is translated as CASRYKTSGSKETQYF.

This clone has just a few counts. The rearrangement links TRBV9 to TRBJ2-7, with D possibly being TRBD1 (6 bases). The CDR3 has 16 amino acids. The germline gives CDR1 SGDLS, CDR2 YYNGEE. V lost 0 bases and J 4 bases, leaving 17 bases between the germline ends. CDR3 region: CASSVDRGGVGYEQYF. CDR3 DNA: TGTGCCAGCAGCGTAGATCGTGGGGGCGTCGGATACGAGCAGTACTTC.

The rearrangement joins TRBV9 to TRBJ1-2; 11 bases map to TRBD1. This CDR3 is 18 amino acids long. V was pared by 0 bases and J by 5 bases, with 12 bases of the junction left unmatched. Germline V lookup: CDR1 SGDLS, CDR2 YYNGEE. Here the CDR3 reads CASSVGGDRGASGYGYTF. The DNA for the CDR3 is TGTGCCAGCAGCGTAGGGGGGGACAGGGGGGCGTCTGGTTATGGCTACACCTTC.

This sequence joins TRBV5-1 and TRBJ1-3, with D possibly matching TRBD1 (5 bases). This CDR3 contains 16 residues. V lost 4 bases, J lost 0 bases, and 14 bases lay in between. CDR1 and CDR2 (germline): SGHRS, YFSETQ. The CDR3 loop reads CASSAGASSSGNTIYF. The DNA for the CDR3 is TGCGCCAGCAGCGCTGGGGCGTCCTCCTCTGGAAACACCATATATTTT. The full variable domain, with the rest looked up from reference TRBV5-1 and TRBJ1-3, is KAGVTQTPRYLIKTRGQQVTLSCSPISGHRSVSWYQQTPGQGLQFLFEYFSETQRNKGNFPGRFSGRQFSNSRSEMNVSTLELGDSALYLCASSAGASSSGNTIYFGEGSWLTVV.

The rearrangement uses TRBV7-9 and TRBJ1-4; 9 nucleotides align to TRBD1. The CDR3 length is 15 residues. Trimming took 5 bases from V and 5 from J; bases not matched to a gene: 6. Germline loops: CDR1 SEHNR, CDR2 FQNEAQ (reference sequence). This CDR3 reads CASSPPGQGNEKLFF. DNA of the CDR3: TGTGCCAGCAGCCCCCCGGGACAGGGAAATGAAAAACTGTTTTTT.

To note about this clone: Other DNA sequences in this specimen translate into the identical CDR3. This chain uses TRBV6-5 with TRBJ1-1, with TRBD1 as a possible D gene (6 bases). Trimming removed 6 bases from V and 0 bases from J, with 8 bases in between. Germline V CDR1 and CDR2: MNHEY, SVGAGI. This CDR3 has 13 amino acids. The CDR3 DNA follows: TGTGCCAGCAGCGGACAGCTGAACACTGAAGCTTTCTTT. Protein product: CASSGQLNTEAFF.

On this clone itself: Other DNA sequences in this specimen translate into the identical CDR3. The CDR3: CASSVGSYGYTF. In DNA form, the CDR3 reads TGTGCCAGCAGCGTAGGCAGCTATGGCTACACCTTC. The chain employs TRBV9 and TRBJ1-2; D uncertain. The CDR3 is 12 amino acids. Germline V gives CDR1 SGDLS, CDR2 YYNGEE. V was shortened by 0 bases and J by 4 bases, with 4 bases between the two germline ends.

This chain joins TRBV2 and TRBJ1-2; no definite D call. CDR1 and CDR2 (germline): SNHLY, FYNNEI. Trimming took off 0 bases at V and 2 bases at J, with 10 bases between the two ends. The CDR3 totals 15 residues. CDR3 coding DNA: TGTGCCAGCAGTGAAGCGGCGGGCCGCAACTATGGCTACACCTTC. This encodes CASSEAAGRNYGYTF. Full variable domain (rest looked up from reference TRBV2 and TRBJ1-2): EPEVTQTPSHQVTQMGQEVILRCVPISNHLYFYWYRQILGQKVEFLVSFYNNEISEKSEIFDDQFSVERPDGSNFTLKIRSTKLEDSAMYFCASSEAAGRNYGYTFGSGTRLTVV.

The chain couples TRBV4-1 to TRBJ1-4; 8 bases agree with TRBD1. CDR3 length equals 14 residues. The germline CDR1 and CDR2 sequences are MGHRA and YSYEKL. With 4 bases clipped from V and 7 bases from J, the junction kept 5 bases outside the gene matches. This CDR3 reads CASSLGQGGEKLFF. The DNA for the CDR3 is TGCGCCAGCAGCCTTGGACAGGGAGGTGAAAAACTGTTTTTT.

The chain carries TRBV6-5 and TRBJ2-2, with D possibly TRBD2 on 5 matching bases. With 6 bases removed from V and 5 bases from J, the gap between germline ends came to 10 bases. CDR1 MNHEY and CDR2 SVGAGI come from the germline V gene. CDR3 length: 13 residues. The CDR3 bases are TGTGCCAGCAGGAGCCGCGGGACCGGGGAGCTGTTTTTT. This sequence encodes CASRSRGTGELFF.

The V and J genes are TRBV5-1 and TRBJ2-5; D might be TRBD1 (5 bases). CDR1 and CDR2 from the germline V gene are SGHRS and YFSETQ. V was trimmed by 2 bases and J by 1 base, leaving 12 bases between them. This CDR3 region has 15 residues. CDR3 DNA: TGCGCCAGCAGCTTTTACGGAACAGGCCAAGAGACCCAGTACTTC. Translated, it gives CASSFYGTGQETQYF. Supplemented by reference TRBV5-1 and TRBJ2-5, the full variable domain reads KAGVTQTPRYLIKTRGQQVTLSCSPISGHRSVSWYQQTPGQGLQFLFEYFSETQRNKGNFPGRFSGRQFSNSRSEMNVSTLELGDSALYLCASSFYGTGQETQYFGPGTRLLVL.

The V and J genes are TRBV30 and TRBJ1-6; no firm D call. CDR1 is GTSNPN and CDR2 is SVGIG in the germline V gene (reference sequence). This CDR3 has 13 residues. CDR3 loop: CAIGGNNNSPLHF. The CDR3 DNA reads as TGTGCTATAGGAGGGAATAACAATTCACCCCTCCACTTT.

The CDR3 loop is CASSRWGRGSSYNEQFF. CDR3 in DNA: TGTGCCAGTAGTAGATGGGGGCGCGGTAGCTCCTACAATGAGCAGTTCTTC. The V gene is TRBV19, the J gene TRBJ2-1; D might be TRBD1 (6 bases). Germline V gene sequence: CDR1 LNHDA, CDR2 SQIVND (reference sequence). V lost 4 bases to trimming and J lost 0 bases, with 16 bases between them. This CDR3 contains 17 residues.

On this clone itself: A junction end diverges from the germline sequence, so it may reflect a read error. The genes are TRBV7-7 and TRBJ2-5, with a tentative D call TRBD1 (5 bases). This CDR3 spans 15 amino acids. Germline V gives CDR1 SSHAT, CDR2 FNYEAQ (reference sequence). The DNA for the CDR3 is TGTGCTAGCAGCTTAGAGGCAGGGCTCAAGGAGACCCAGTACTTC. This sequence encodes CASSLEAGLKETQYF. Filled out from reference TRBV7-7 and TRBJ2-5, the complete variable domain reads GAGVSQSPRYKVTKRGQDVTLRCDPISSHATLYWYQQALGQGPEFLTYFNYEAQPDKSGLPSDRFSAERPEGSISTLTIQRTEQRDSAMYRCASSLEAGLKETQYFGPGTRLLVL.

V and J are TRBV5-1 and TRBJ2-2, with a possible D match to TRBD2 (5 bases). Germline V gene data show CDR1 as SGHRS and CDR2 as YFSETQ. The V end lost 0 bases, the J end lost 1 base, and 7 bases lay between the germline ends. This CDR3 comprises 15 residues. CDR3 protein: CASSLASGNTGELFF. CDR3 nucleotides: TGCGCCAGCAGCTTGGCAAGCGGGAACACCGGGGAGCTGTTTTTT.

The chain couples TRBV18 to TRBJ2-1; D not certain. CDR1 and CDR2 from the germline V gene are KGHSH and LQKENI. This CDR3 is 12 amino acids long. V lost 1 base, J lost 8 bases, and 6 bases lay in between. As DNA, the CDR3 is TGTGCCAGCTCACCACAGCGAGATGAGCAGTTCTTC. Its translation: CASSPQRDEQFF.

The chain uses TRBV5-4 and TRBJ2-3; 7 bases agree with TRBD2. The CDR3 contains 15 residues. The J segment lost 3 bases and the V segment lost 0 bases, leaving 4 bases of the junction unmatched. Germline V gene data show CDR1 as SGHNT and CDR2 as YYREEE (reference sequence). The CDR3: CASSLGGEGTDTQYF. The CDR3 DNA follows: TGTGCCAGCAGCTTGGGCGGGGAGGGGACAGATACGCAGTATTTT.

The J gene is TRBJ2-3, the V gene TRBV7-8, with 11 bases aligning to TRBD2. The CDR3 runs to 15 residues. CDR1 is SGHVS, CDR2 FQNEAQ, per germline. V shed 5 bases and J 3 bases; nucleotides not matched to a gene: 4. The CDR3 coding sequence is TGTGCCAGCAGCCACAGACTAGCGGGGACAGATACGCAGTATTTT. This codes for CASSHRLAGTDTQYF. The whole variable domain, remainder taken from reference TRBV7-8 and TRBJ2-3, is GAGVSQSPRYKVAKRGQDVALRCDPISGHVSLFWYQQALGQGPEFLTYFQNEAQLDKSGLPSDRFFAERPEGSVSTLKIQRTQQEDSAVYLCASSHRLAGTDTQYFGPGTRLTVL.

V and J are TRBV7-2 and TRBJ2-5, with 15 nucleotides matching TRBD2. The trim removed 3 bases at V and 4 bases at J, leaving 0 bases unmatched. The V gene's germline CDR1 is SGHTA and CDR2 FQGNSA. This CDR3 is 15 amino acids long. The CDR3 DNA is TGTGCCAGCAGCTTGGGACTAGCGGGGGGAGAGACCCAGTACTTC. The encoded protein is CASSLGLAGGETQYF. The full variable domain, completed using reference TRBV7-2 and TRBJ2-5, is GAGVSQSPSNKVTEKGKDVELRCDPISGHTALYWYRQSLGQGLEFLIYFQGNSAPDKSGLPSDRFSAERTGGSVSTLTIQRTQQEDSAVYLCASSLGLAGGETQYFGPGTRLLVL.

The rearrangement joins TRBV11-2 to TRBJ2-5, with 10 bases that match TRBD1. The J segment lost 5 bases and the V segment lost 5 bases, leaving 11 bases of the junction unmatched. CDR1 and CDR2 (germline): SGHAT, FQNNGV. This CDR3 is built from 16 residues. CDR3 protein: CASSLSGQGLGETQYF. The CDR3 region has the DNA TGTGCCAGCAGCCTCTCGGGACAGGGGTTGGGGGAGACCCAGTACTTC.

V is TRBV5-1 and J is TRBJ2-7, with a tentative D call TRBD2 (6 bases). The CDR3 has 13 residues. V was cut by 1 base and J by 6 bases, with 11 bases left in between. Germline CDR1 SGHRS, CDR2 YFSETQ. The CDR3, as DNA: TGCGCCAGCAGCTTGCTGCCTAGCGCCGAGCAGTACTTC. This sequence encodes CASSLLPSAEQYF.

In its sample, this clone is medium-sized. Additional DNA sequences in this sample encode the identical CDR3. The rearrangement links TRBV6-1 to TRBJ2-6; a weak D match, TRBD1 (5 bases). Trimming shortened V by 2 bases and J by 1 base, and 6 bases separated the two germline ends. Germline CDR1 reads MNHNS; CDR2 reads SASEGT. This CDR3 spans 15 amino acids. CDR3 protein: CASSESGSGANVLTF. In nucleotides, the CDR3 is TGTGCCAGCAGTGAATCAGGGTCTGGGGCCAACGTCCTGACTTTC.

The V call is TRBV11-3, the J call TRBJ2-5, with 7 positions matching TRBD2. The CDR3 spans 14 residues. Germline V gives CDR1 SGHNT, CDR2 YENEEA. V dropped 5 bases and J dropped 5; count of bases not matched to a gene: 8. The CDR3 loop is CASSGRVGRETQYF. Here the CDR3 DNA reads TGTGCCAGCAGCGGGAGGGTGGGAAGGGAGACCCAGTACTTC.

The chain uses TRBV5-1 and TRBJ2-3, with 8 bases aligning to TRBD1. CDR1 SGHRS and CDR2 YFSETQ come from the germline V gene. V shed 4 bases and J 2 bases; nucleotides not matched to a gene: 6. The CDR3 totals 15 residues. This CDR3 reads CASSGRQGSTDTQYF. CDR3 coding DNA: TGCGCCAGCAGCGGCAGACAGGGGTCCACAGATACGCAGTATTTT.